The sequence of this T cell receptor (beta chain) was determined in a study of CD8 T cells in ankylosing spondylitis. General study results and limits: As reported, disease-linked clones showed significant enrichment in matched ankylosing spondylitis synovial fluid.

Library preparation for TCR beta used quantitative 5'-RACE with molecular barcodes. TCRdb re-analysed the 5' RACE reads in MiXCR, keeping a single row per CDR3 protein. The sample lists under 250,000 distinct CDR3 sequences, roughly 32% occurring once. With respect to this clonotype: The antigen remains unidentified.

The CDR3 loop spans 16 amino acids. Between the trimmed V and J ends, which lost 1 base and 7 bases, there was a span of 20 bases. Germline V gene data show CDR1 as DFQATT and CDR2 as SNEGSKA (reference sequence). The TCR originated in a male donor with ankylosing spondylitis or in good health (not recorded which). V is TRBV20-1 and J is TRBJ2-1, with no clear D. Sequenced material: blood, either unsorted or a sorted T cell fraction (not recorded which). Here the CDR3 reads CSARGTDGNMGNEQFF. The CDR3 DNA sequence: TGCAGTGCTAGAGGGACGGACGGAAATATGGGTAATGAGCAGTTCTTC.